One and the same sample provided the 24 T cell receptor beta chains below, sequenced in a study of T cells in localized non-small cell lung cancer. Some clones are missing from TCRdb's copy, which holds only in-frame ones; the method was immunoSEQ multiplex PCR. The table has some 52,000 clones, roughly 80% seen once; the top ten hold roughly 4%. The specimen comprised PBMCs, sampled before any cancer treatment. These receptors originate from a woman aged 40 to 75 with stage II lung adenocarcinoma.

J is TRBJ1-5 and V is TRBV18; the D is unclear. The germline V and J ends were trimmed by 2 bases and 0 bases, with 5 bases remaining between them. The V gene's germline CDR1 is KGHSH and CDR2 LQKENI. This CDR3 spans 14 amino acids. This chain's CDR3 is CASSPTDSNQPQHF. The CDR3 bases are TGTGCCAGCTCACCAACAGATAGCAATCAGCCCCAGCATTTT.

The rearrangement links TRBV11-2 to TRBJ2-7, with no clear D. Per the germline V gene, CDR1 is SGHAT and CDR2 is FQNNGV. Trimming pared 1 base from V and 4 bases from J, leaving 5 bases between. This CDR3 has 12 residues. The CDR3 protein is CASSLGSYEQYF. The CDR3 DNA reads TGTGCCAGCAGCTTAGGAAGTTACGAGCAGTACTTC.

In this sample, this clone turned up once. V is TRBV29-1 and J is TRBJ2-7; unclear D gene. V lost 4 bases and J 3 bases, leaving 13 bases between the germline ends. The CDR3 consists of 13 residues. Germline V gene sequence: CDR1 SQVTM, CDR2 ANQGSEA. The CDR3, as DNA: TGCAGCGTTGTTCATCCGATTAACTACGAGCAGTACTTC. Residues: CSVVHPINYEQYF.

This clone turned up a few times. V and J are TRBV28 and TRBJ1-1; the D gene is possibly TRBD1 (6 bases). The CDR3 length is 14 residues. Germline V CDR1 and CDR2: MDHEN, SYDVKM. The V and J ends lost 8 bases and 3 bases respectively, with 16 bases between them. The CDR3 sequence: CASGQQGSYTEAFF. DNA for the CDR3: TGTGCCAGCGGGCAACAGGGATCCTACACTGAAGCTTTCTTT. The full variable domain, in which reference TRBV28 and TRBJ1-1 provide the parts outside the CDR3, is DVKVTQSSRYLVKRTGEKVFLECVQDMDHENMFWYRQDPGLGLRLIYFSYDVKMKEKGDIPEGYSVSREKKERFSLILESASTNQTSMYLCASGQQGSYTEAFFGQGTRLTVV.

The chain employs TRBV11-3 and TRBJ2-5; D ambiguous. The CDR3 loop spans 15 amino acids. The germline V gene has CDR1 SGHNT and CDR2 YENEEA. Trimming stripped 1 base from V and 1 base from J, with 10 bases between. The DNA for the CDR3 is TGTGCCAGCAGCTTAGCCTCGGGCCCCCAAGAGACCCAGTACTTC. Its translation: CASSLASGPQETQYF. Based on the CDR3 plus reference TRBV11-3 and TRBJ2-5, the full variable domain is EAGVVQSPRYKIIEKKQPVAFWCNPISGHNTLYWYLQNLGQGPELLIRYENEEAVDDSQLPKDRFSAERLKGVDSTLKIQPAELGDSAVYLCASSLASGPQETQYFGPGTRLLVL.

V usage is TRBV18 and J usage is TRBJ2-3, with 8 bases matching TRBD1. CDR1 KGHSH and CDR2 LQKENI come from the germline V gene. Trimming cost V 1 base and J 2 bases; bases outside gene matches: 5. CDR3 size: 16 residues. The CDR3 is CASSPQPGQATDTQYF. CDR3 nucleotides: TGTGCCAGCTCACCACAACCGGGACAGGCCACAGATACGCAGTATTTT.

The V gene is TRBV4-3, the J gene TRBJ1-2; maybe TRBD1 (5 bases). V shed 2 bases and J shed 3 bases, with 16 bases lying between them. The CDR3 has 16 amino acids. Germline values: CDR1 LGHNA, CDR2 YSLEER. In DNA, the CDR3 is TGCGCCAGCAGCCAAACCCGGGACTCCATTTACTATGGCTACACCTTC. Protein product: CASSQTRDSIYYGYTF.

V is TRBV6-1 and J is TRBJ1-5; 7 bases match TRBD1. Germline V gene lookup returns CDR1 MNHNS and CDR2 SASEGT. V lost 4 bases to trimming and J lost 6 bases; unmatched junction nucleotides: 6. The CDR3 is made up of 14 amino acids. The chain's CDR3 is CASSVEGAVQPQHF. The CDR3 bases are TGTGCCAGCAGTGTTGAGGGGGCGGTTCAGCCCCAGCATTTT.

The chain employs TRBV9 and TRBJ2-1; no reliable D call. The CDR3 is 13 amino acids. Germline CDR1 and CDR2: SGDLS and YYNGEE. V was clipped by 0 bases and J by 7 bases, with 8 bases between them. The DNA of the CDR3 is TGTGCCAGCAGCGTAGCTGTAAGAAATGAGCAGTTCTTC. Amino acids: CASSVAVRNEQFF.

The genes are TRBV28 and TRBJ2-7; maybe TRBD1 (7 bases). CDR1 is MDHEN and CDR2 is SYDVKM in the germline V gene. V was trimmed by 8 bases and J by 2 bases, leaving 16 bases between them. The CDR3 has 14 residues. DNA of the CDR3: TGTGCCAGCGGAGGGACAGCCGGCCCCTACGAGCAGTACTTC. Protein sequence: CASGGTAGPYEQYF.

The chain combines TRBV4-3 with TRBJ2-7, with 8 bases matching TRBD1. The CDR3 spans 15 residues. The germline CDR1 and CDR2 sequences are LGHNA and YSLEER. Trimming removed 4 bases from V and 2 bases from J; junction bases left unmatched: 7. The CDR3 nucleotides read TGCGCCAGCAGCCCCTCGACAGGGGAAACCTACGAGCAGTACTTC. Protein product: CASSPSTGETYEQYF.

This chain connects TRBV30 to TRBJ1-2, with a possible D match to TRBD1 (5 bases). The CDR3 contains 12 residues. Germline V gene sequence: CDR1 GTSNPN, CDR2 SVGIG (reference sequence). The V and J ends lost 1 base and 8 bases respectively, with 11 bases between them. DNA of the CDR3: TGTGCCTGGAGTGGGAGGGGCTGGGGCTACACCTTC. This translates into CAWSGRGWGYTF. Complete variable domain (other parts from reference TRBV30 and TRBJ1-2): SQTIHQWPATLVQPVGSPLSLECTVEGTSNPNLYWYRQAAGRGLQLLFYSVGIGQISSEVPQNLSASRPQDRQFILSSKKLLLSDSGFYLCAWSGRGWGYTFGSGTRLTVV.

The V and J genes are TRBV2 and TRBJ2-5; D is possibly TRBD1 or TRBD2 (5 bases each). The CDR3 extends over 14 amino acids. The germline V and J ends were trimmed by 6 bases and 1 base, with 12 bases remaining between them. Germline V gene lookup returns CDR1 SNHLY and CDR2 FYNNEI. The CDR3 region is CASRLGTSQETQYF. In nucleotides, the CDR3 is TGTGCCAGCAGGTTAGGGACCTCCCAAGAGACCCAGTACTTC.

This rearrangement joins TRBV4-2 to TRBJ2-1, with 11 bases fitting TRBD2. Trimming removed 1 base from V and 8 bases from J; junction bases left unmatched: 4. CDR3 size: 15 residues. Germline V gives CDR1 LGHNA, CDR2 YNFKEQ. The CDR3 DNA reads as TGTGCCAGCAGCCAAGTGGGGACTAGCGGCGATGAGCAGTTCTTC. Translated, it gives CASSQVGTSGDEQFF.

This clone is a singleton in its sample. This chain links TRBV10-3 with TRBJ2-1; D gene uncertain. Germline loops: CDR1 ENHRY, CDR2 SYGVKD. The CDR3 contains 15 residues. Trimming removed 3 bases at V and 4 bases at J, with 13 bases between. In nucleotides, the CDR3 is TGTGCCATCAGTGATTTCGACGGTGGGTACAATGAGCAGTTCTTC. This encodes CAISDFDGGYNEQFF.

CDR3 bases: TGCGCCAGCAGCCAGTACCCGGGGGATAGCAATCAGCCCCAGCATTTT. Encoded protein: CASSQYPGDSNQPQHF. The chain carries TRBV4-1 and TRBJ1-5, with D possibly TRBD1 on 5 matching bases. The CDR3 spans 16 residues. V was pared by 3 bases and J by 0 bases, with 12 bases between. Germline values: CDR1 MGHRA, CDR2 YSYEKL.

This sequence joins TRBV28 and TRBJ1-6; 9 nucleotides agree with TRBD1. Germline V lookup: CDR1 MDHEN, CDR2 SYDVKM. This CDR3 contains 14 residues. V gave up 8 bases and J gave up 10 bases; unmatched junction bases: 9. This CDR3 reads CASGGQGRGSPLHF. In DNA, the CDR3 is TGTGCCAGCGGCGGACAGGGGCGGGGATCACCCCTCCACTTT.

The gene calls are TRBV7-3 and TRBJ2-1, with 7 nucleotides matching TRBD1. Trimming removed 0 bases from V and 12 bases from J; junction bases left unmatched: 5. CDR3 size: 13 residues. Germline CDR1 and CDR2: SGHTA and FQGTGA. CDR3 loop: CASSLTDRLGQFF. CDR3 sequence (DNA): TGTGCCAGCAGCTTAACGGACAGGTTGGGGCAGTTCTTC.

The rearrangement joins TRBV25-1 to TRBJ2-2; D may be TRBD1 or TRBD2 (5 bases each). Trimming left V 4 bases short and J 6 bases short, with 12 bases between. The CDR3 covers 14 residues. Germline CDR1 reads MGHDK; CDR2 reads SYGVNS. The CDR3 DNA follows: TGTGCCAGCAGTGCCATCGGGGCATCCGGGGAGCTGTTTTTT. This codes for CASSAIGASGELFF. The full variable domain, its missing parts supplied by reference TRBV25-1 and TRBJ2-2, is EADIYQTPRYLVIGTGKKITLECSQTMGHDKMYWYQQDPGMELHLIHYSYGVNSTEKGDLSSESTVSRIRTEHFPLTLESARPSHTSQYLCASSAIGASGELFFGEGSRLTVL.

This chain connects TRBV28 to TRBJ1-1; no clear D gene. From germline, CDR1 is MDHEN and CDR2 SYDVKM. This CDR3 is built from 12 residues. V dropped 10 bases and J dropped 8 bases, with 17 bases sitting between them. In DNA, the CDR3 is TGTGCCACCAAAAACGGGAGGCTAGAAGCTTTCTTT. This encodes CATKNGRLEAFF.

In nucleotides, the CDR3 is TGTGCCAGCAGACCTAGCTCCTACGAGCAGTACTTC. The encoded protein is CASRPSSYEQYF. The V call is TRBV11-2, the J call TRBJ2-7, with D unclear. CDR1 and CDR2 from the germline V gene are SGHAT and FQNNGV. The CDR3 consists of 12 residues. V lost 6 bases and J lost 0, with 6 bases in between. Drawing the rest from reference TRBV11-2 and TRBJ2-7, the complete variable domain is EAGVAQSPRYKIIEKRQSVAFWCNPISGHATLYWYQQILGQGPKLLIQFQNNGVVDDSQLPKDRFSAERLKGVDSTLKIQPAKLEDSAVYLCASRPSSYEQYFGPGTRLTVT.

This clone was counted only a few times. The chain joins TRBV5-6 to TRBJ1-2, with 9 positions matching TRBD1. Looked up from germline, CDR1 is SGHDT and CDR2 is YYEEEE. V shed 0 bases, J shed 2 bases, and the junction held 2 bases outside the gene matches. This CDR3 has 15 amino acids. CDR3: CASSLGTGENYGYTF. The CDR3 region has the DNA TGTGCCAGCAGCTTGGGGACAGGGGAGAACTATGGCTACACCTTC.

The rearrangement links TRBV4-3 to TRBJ1-4; D is unresolved. The germline gives CDR1 LGHNA, CDR2 YSLEER. This CDR3 contains 15 residues. V lost 4 bases and J lost 6, with 15 bases in between. The CDR3 here is CASSPQAGRDEKLFF. CDR3 nucleotide sequence: TGCGCCAGCAGCCCCCAGGCGGGGAGGGATGAAAAACTGTTTTTT.

This rearrangement joins TRBV6-4 to TRBJ2-1; 10 nucleotides match TRBD2. Germline V gene data show CDR1 as MRHNA and CDR2 as SNTAGT. J was trimmed by 8 bases and V by 0 bases; bases with no gene match: 4. The CDR3 runs 15 residues. The CDR3 coding sequence is TGTGCCAGCAGTGACTCGACAGCGGGGGGGTATGAGCAGTTCTTC. Its protein product is CASSDSTAGGYEQFF.